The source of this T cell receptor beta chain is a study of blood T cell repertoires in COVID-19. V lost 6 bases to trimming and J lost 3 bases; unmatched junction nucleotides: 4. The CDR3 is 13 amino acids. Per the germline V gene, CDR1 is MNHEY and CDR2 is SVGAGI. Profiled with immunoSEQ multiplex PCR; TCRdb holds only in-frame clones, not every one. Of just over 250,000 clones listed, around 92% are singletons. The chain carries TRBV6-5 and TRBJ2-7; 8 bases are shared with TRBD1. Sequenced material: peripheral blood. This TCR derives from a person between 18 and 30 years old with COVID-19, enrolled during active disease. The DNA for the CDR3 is TGTGCCAGCAGATTAGGGACAGGCTACGAGCAGTACTTC. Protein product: CASRLGTGYEQYF.